This entry is about one T cell receptor beta chain. The sample is drawn from a study of blood T cell repertoires in COVID-19. Study-wide context: Collection of acute and convalescent COVID-19 samples took place in the United States, Italy and Spain. T cells, B-cell-depleted T cells, or PBMCs provided the cDNA or gDNA that served as material.

In germline, CDR1 is SGDLS, CDR2 YYNGEE. The CDR3 spans 15 residues. V lost 1 base and J 0 bases, leaving 7 bases between the germline ends. In the original processing: Reference gene primer amplification gave nucleated cell count estimates. This table comes from immunoSEQ multiplex PCR, and its TCRdb copy is limited to in-frame clones, with some not included. The DNA gave D and trimming, while V, J and clone size come from that table. This sample has about 120,000 clones; 75% to 95% occur once, and the top ten carry less than 2%. This receptor was identified in a human donor with active COVID-19. The donor label of this sample is uncertain. The sample comprised peripheral blood. The chain uses TRBV9 and TRBJ1-4; no definite D call. The chain's CDR3 is CASSVRGSTNEKLFF. CDR3 nucleotide sequence: TGTGCCAGCAGCGTAAGAGGGTCAACTAATGAAAAACTGTTTTTT.